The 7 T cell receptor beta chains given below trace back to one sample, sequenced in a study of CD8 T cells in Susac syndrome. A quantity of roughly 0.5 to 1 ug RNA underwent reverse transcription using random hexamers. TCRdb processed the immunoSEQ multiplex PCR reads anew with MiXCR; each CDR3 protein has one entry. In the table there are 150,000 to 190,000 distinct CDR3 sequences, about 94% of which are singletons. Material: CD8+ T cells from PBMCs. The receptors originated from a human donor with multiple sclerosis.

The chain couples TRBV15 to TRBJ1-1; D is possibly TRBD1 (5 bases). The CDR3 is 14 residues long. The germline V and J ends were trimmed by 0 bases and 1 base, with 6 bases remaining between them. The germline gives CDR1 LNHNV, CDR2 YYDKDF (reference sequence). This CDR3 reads CATSRDQGNTEAFF. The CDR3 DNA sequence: TGTGCCACCAGCAGAGATCAGGGGAACACTGAAGCTTTCTTT.

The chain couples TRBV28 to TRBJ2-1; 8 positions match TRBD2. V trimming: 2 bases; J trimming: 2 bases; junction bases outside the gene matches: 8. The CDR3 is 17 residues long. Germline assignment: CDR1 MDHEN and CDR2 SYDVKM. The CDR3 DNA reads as TGTGCCAGCAGTTTACGCCGGGGGGGCCACCCCTACAATGAGCAGTTCTTC. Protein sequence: CASSLRRGGHPYNEQFF.

The CDR3, as DNA: TGTGCCAGCAGCTTAGGGCGGGGAGGTGCGGGAAAACTGTTTTTT. Protein: CASSLGRGGAGKLFF. J is TRBJ1-4 and V is TRBV13, with D hard to call. The CDR3 length is 15 residues. Germline assignment: CDR1 PRHDT and CDR2 FYEKMQ (reference sequence). V was pared by 0 bases and J by 10 bases, with 15 bases between.

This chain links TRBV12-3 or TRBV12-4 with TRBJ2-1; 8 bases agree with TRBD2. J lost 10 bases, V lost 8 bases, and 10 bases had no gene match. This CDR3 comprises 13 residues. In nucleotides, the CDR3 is TGTGCCAGCGGCAACGGGGGGGCCAGGGAGCAGTTCTTC. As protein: CASGNGGAREQFF.

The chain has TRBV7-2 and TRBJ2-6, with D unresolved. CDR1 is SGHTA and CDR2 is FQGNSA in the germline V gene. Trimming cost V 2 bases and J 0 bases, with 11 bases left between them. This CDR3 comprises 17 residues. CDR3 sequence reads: CASSLRNSFSGANVLTF. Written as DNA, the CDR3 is TGTGCCAGCAGCTTACGGAATAGCTTCTCTGGGGCCAACGTCCTGACTTTC.

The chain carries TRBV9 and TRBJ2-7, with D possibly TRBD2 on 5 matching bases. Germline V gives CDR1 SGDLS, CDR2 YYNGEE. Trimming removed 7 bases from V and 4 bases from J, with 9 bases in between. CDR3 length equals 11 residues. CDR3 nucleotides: TGTGCCAGCGGAGGACTTTACGAGCAGTACTTC. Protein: CASGGLYEQYF.

The CDR3 bases are TGTGCCAGCAGCTTAGGTTACCGGGACAGGGGATCCTATGGCTACACCTTC. Residues: CASSLGYRDRGSYGYTF. The J gene is TRBJ1-2, the V gene TRBV11-2; 10 bases match TRBD1. This CDR3 is 17 amino acids long. J gave up 4 bases and V 1 base, and 9 bases lay outside the gene matches. Germline V gene sequence: CDR1 SGHAT, CDR2 FQNNGV.